The 22 T cell receptor beta chains below were found in one sample sequenced in a study of blood T cell repertoires in COVID-19. Method: immunoSEQ multiplex PCR; TCRdb's copy keeps in-frame clones and lacks some. The sample includes a few hundred thousand clones, 89% of them seen just once. The material sequenced was peripheral blood. The receptor source for this set is a man aged 40-55 years with acute or convalescent COVID-19.

This chain uses TRBV5-1 with TRBJ2-7; D perhaps matches TRBD1 (6 bases). CDR3 size: 14 residues. The V and J ends lost 4 bases and 9 bases respectively, with 20 bases between them. CDR1 SGHRS and CDR2 YFSETQ come from the germline V gene. The CDR3, as DNA: TGCGCCAGCAGCGGACTCCAGGGACACTGGGGGCAGTACTTC. It specifies CASSGLQGHWGQYF.

The chain links TRBV11-3 to TRBJ1-1; 7 nucleotides agree with TRBD1. Germline values: CDR1 SGHNT, CDR2 YENEEA. V dropped 5 bases and J dropped 4; count of bases not matched to a gene: 10. The CDR3 runs 15 residues. CDR3: CASSGSAGGFTEAFF. The CDR3 DNA reads as TGTGCCAGCAGCGGCTCGGCAGGGGGATTCACTGAAGCTTTCTTT.

In DNA, the CDR3 is TGTGCCAGCGGAAACAGGGGGCAGAATAATTCACCCCTCCACTTT. It encodes CASGNRGQNNSPLHF. This chain uses TRBV6-5 with TRBJ1-6; 9 bases agree with TRBD1. The germline CDR1 and CDR2 sequences are MNHEY and SVGAGI. This CDR3 region has 15 residues. J gave up 5 bases and V 8 bases, and 7 bases lay outside the gene matches.

This rearrangement joins TRBV14 to TRBJ1-3; D not certain. Trimming shortened V by 6 bases and J by 0 bases, and 12 bases separated the two germline ends. This CDR3 comprises 15 residues. The V gene's germline CDR1 is SGHDN and CDR2 FVKESK. Written as DNA, the CDR3 is TGTGCCAGCAGTCAATTCTTCTCCTCTGGAAACACCATATATTTT. Its translation is CASSQFFSSGNTIYF.

The CDR3 sequence: CASSYTGNSPLHF. The CDR3 DNA reads TGTGCCAGCAGTTATACGGGGAATTCACCCCTCCACTTT. The chain employs TRBV28 and TRBJ1-6, with D unclear. The CDR3 runs to 13 residues. V dropped 4 bases and J dropped 7 bases, with 8 bases sitting between them. Germline CDR1 and CDR2: MDHEN and SYDVKM.

This clone appeared once. V and J are TRBV3-1 (or the pseudogene TRBV3-2) and TRBJ1-1; no definite D call. Trimming pared 5 bases from V and 10 bases from J, leaving 17 bases between. CDR3 size: 13 residues. Per the germline V gene, CDR1 is LGHDT and CDR2 is YNNKEL (reference sequence). Written as DNA, the CDR3 is TGTGCCAGCAGCGGCGGCGGTGCGCTGGGAGCTTTCTTT. This sequence encodes CASSGGGALGAFF.

The chain uses TRBV7-9 and TRBJ2-7, with TRBD2 matching 9 bases. Trimming cost V 5 bases and J 3 bases; bases outside gene matches: 8. This CDR3 spans 15 amino acids. Per germline, CDR1 SEHNR and CDR2 FQNEAQ (reference sequence). The chain's CDR3 is CASSHWTSEGYEQYF. In DNA form, the CDR3 reads TGTGCCAGCAGCCATTGGACTAGCGAGGGCTACGAGCAGTACTTC.

CDR3 coding DNA: TGTGCCAGCAGCTTAACTATGAACACTGAAGCTTTCTTT. Residues: CASSLTMNTEAFF. V and J are TRBV7-3 and TRBJ1-1; the D is unclear. Germline-derived CDR1 and CDR2 are SGHTA and FQGTGA. Trimming took 0 bases from V and 0 from J, leaving 2 bases between them. The CDR3 is 13 residues long.

The chain joins TRBV5-5 to TRBJ2-1, with 9 bases identical to TRBD1. The V gene's germline CDR1 is SGHKS and CDR2 YYEKEE (reference sequence). The CDR3 spans 15 residues. After removal of 1 base from V and 3 bases from J, the junction contained 2 bases not matched to a gene. CDR3 loop: CASSLRDRVYNEQFF. The CDR3 region has the DNA TGTGCCAGCAGCTTGCGGGACAGGGTCTACAATGAGCAGTTCTTC.

Only a few counts were recorded for this clone. The gene calls are TRBV25-1 and TRBJ2-1; no reliable D call. The germline CDR1 and CDR2 sequences are MGHDK and SYGVNS. The CDR3 spans 17 residues. Trimming shortened V by 0 bases and J by 7 bases, and 19 bases separated the two germline ends. As DNA, the CDR3 is TGTGCCAGCAGTGAATACCTCTCCTCCAGGAAGGTGAATGAGCAGTTCTTC. Translating it yields CASSEYLSSRKVNEQFF.

As to this clone: The sample contains more than one DNA sequence encoding this CDR3. The chain carries TRBV18 and TRBJ2-7; D is uncertain. The CDR3 is 12 amino acids. Germline values: CDR1 KGHSH, CDR2 LQKENI. Trimming cost V 6 bases and J 0 bases, with 6 bases left between them. CDR3 DNA sequence: TGTGCCAGCTCCCCTAGCTCCTACGAGCAGTACTTC. Translated, it gives CASSPSSYEQYF.

The CDR3 nucleotides read TGTGCCAGCAGTTACAAGTGGGACTGGAGGGACACTGAAGCTTTCTTT. This sequence encodes CASSYKWDWRDTEAFF. The chain carries TRBV6-5 and TRBJ1-1, with a tentative D call TRBD1 (5 bases). CDR3 length: 16 residues. The germline V and J ends were trimmed by 2 bases and 3 bases, with 16 bases remaining between them. Germline CDR1 is MNHEY and CDR2 is SVGAGI.

The chain joins TRBV6-5 to TRBJ2-1; TRBD1 aligns across 9 bases. The ends lost 7 bases at V and 4 bases at J; junction bases unmatched: 8. Germline CDR1 and CDR2: MNHEY and SVGAGI. The CDR3 covers 15 residues. The CDR3 nucleotides are TGTGCCAGCACCTCCGGGACAGGGCCGTACAATGAGCAGTTCTTC. Translated, it gives CASTSGTGPYNEQFF.

The chain combines TRBV18 with TRBJ1-1; TRBD1 agrees at 7 bases. V was pared by 6 bases and J by 6 bases, with 10 bases of the junction left unmatched. This CDR3 comprises 14 residues. The germline gives CDR1 KGHSH, CDR2 LQKENI. Here the CDR3 DNA reads TGTGCCAGCTCCCCCACAGGGACAGACCCTGAAGCTTTCTTT. This encodes CASSPTGTDPEAFF.

The rearrangement links TRBV29-1 to TRBJ2-4; 7 positions match TRBD2. Looked up from germline, CDR1 is SQVTM and CDR2 is ANQGSEA. Losses at the gene ends were 7 bases for V and 1 base for J; bases not matched to a gene: 10. This CDR3 comprises 15 residues. CDR3 sequence: CSGMTSRSAKNIQYF. The CDR3 DNA is TGCAGCGGAATGACTAGCAGGAGCGCCAAAAACATTCAGTACTTC.

The CDR3 DNA is TGTGCCAGCAGCCAAGCATCAGGGGGCCACACCGGGGAGCTGTTTTTT. Amino acid sequence: CASSQASGGHTGELFF. The gene calls are TRBV3-1 (or the pseudogene TRBV3-2) and TRBJ2-2, with 8 bases matching TRBD1. The CDR3 sequence is 16 residues long. Germline lookup yields CDR1 LGHDT and CDR2 YNNKEL (reference sequence). Trimming removed 1 base from V and 3 bases from J; junction bases left unmatched: 4.

The chain combines TRBV30 with TRBJ2-5; 12 nucleotides align to TRBD2. The CDR3 covers 16 residues. Trimming at V came to 0 bases and at J to 4 bases, leaving 6 bases not matched to a gene. Germline CDR1 reads GTSNPN; CDR2 reads SVGIG (reference sequence). Written as DNA, the CDR3 is TGTGCCTGGAGTGTAGGCAGGGGACTAGCGGGAGAGACCCAGTACTTC. The encoded protein is CAWSVGRGLAGETQYF. The full variable domain, its missing parts supplied by reference TRBV30 and TRBJ2-5, is SQTIHQWPATLVQPVGSPLSLECTVEGTSNPNLYWYRQAAGRGLQLLFYSVGIGQISSEVPQNLSASRPQDRQFILSSKKLLLSDSGFYLCAWSVGRGLAGETQYFGPGTRLLVL.

The chain links TRBV7-9 to TRBJ2-6, with D maybe TRBD1 (6 bases). The CDR3 loop spans 16 amino acids. CDR1 SEHNR and CDR2 FQNEAQ come from the germline V gene (reference sequence). V lost 2 bases and J 1 base, leaving 9 bases between the germline ends. CDR3 region: CASSLSTGSGANVLTF. The CDR3 region has the DNA TGTGCCAGCAGCTTATCAACAGGGTCTGGGGCCAACGTCCTGACTTTC.

The chain recombines TRBV5-5 with TRBJ1-3; TRBD1 matches 8 bases. The CDR3 spans 18 residues. J lost 2 bases, V lost 3 bases, and 13 bases had no gene match. CDR1 and CDR2 (germline): SGHKS, YYEKEE (reference sequence). The CDR3 sequence: CASSSTWPMTGAGNTIYF. The CDR3 DNA sequence: TGTGCCAGCAGCTCCACTTGGCCTATGACAGGGGCTGGAAACACCATATATTTT.

This sequence joins TRBV5-5 and TRBJ2-7; TRBD1 matches at 8 bases. This CDR3 is built from 15 residues. Germline V gene data show CDR1 as SGHKS and CDR2 as YYEKEE (reference sequence). Trimming took 3 bases from V and 5 from J; bases not matched to a gene: 10. In DNA form, the CDR3 reads TGTGCCAGCAGCTATCGACAGGGGACCTTCGACGAGCAGTACTTC. Amino acid sequence: CASSYRQGTFDEQYF.

The rearrangement joins TRBV4-3 to TRBJ1-6; 10 bases are shared with TRBD1. The CDR3 runs 17 residues. Germline V gene data show CDR1 as LGHNA and CDR2 as YSLEER. With V trimmed by 4 bases and J by 6 bases, 9 bases remained unmatched. The CDR3 bases are TGCGCCAGCAGCCGCATGACAGGGGGCGCGGGTAATTCACCCCTCCACTTT. This translates into CASSRMTGGAGNSPLHF.

V usage is TRBV24-1 and J usage is TRBJ1-5; tentatively, D is TRBD1 (6 bases). The CDR3 is 18 residues long. V shed 9 bases and J shed 0 bases, with 23 bases lying between them. From germline, CDR1 is KGHDR and CDR2 SFDVKD. CDR3 nucleotides: TGTGCCACCGCATCAACAGGGTTCCAACCTTATAGCAATCAGCCCCAGCATTTT. This encodes CATASTGFQPYSNQPQHF.